A selection of T cell receptor beta chains follows, all from one sample in a study of CD8+ T cells in alopecia areata. Clones were read by immunoSEQ multiplex PCR, and TCRdb kept only the in-frame ones, dropping some. The sample records about 180,000 clones, roughly 66% being singletons. The sample in question was CD8+ T cells sorted from blood, obtained at week 0. These receptors came from a human donor with alopecia areata. The CDR3 runs from the conserved cysteine through the conserved F or W. The order of the fields is clone size, D gene, V gene, J gene, CDR3 DNA, CDR3 protein. The D gene is left open where the match is weak. Size values are once, few and many counts, or a class for expanded clones, and some rows have none.

size: .; D: .; V: TRBV27; J: TRBJ2-5; DNA: TGTGCCAGCAGTTTAAAGCCGAGTCGGGAGACCCAGTACTTC; CDR3: CASSLKPSRETQYF
size: .; D: .; V: TRBV15; J: TRBJ1-4; DNA: TGTGCCACCGGGGGAACAACTAATGAAAAACTGTTTTTT; CDR3: CATGGTTNEKLFF
size: few; D: .; V: TRBV6-1; J: TRBJ1-5; DNA: TGTGCCAGCAGAGACAGTTTCCATAGCAATCAGCCCCAGCATTTT; CDR3: CASRDSFHSNQPQHF
size: .; D: TRBD1; V: TRBV5-1; J: TRBJ2-7; DNA: TGCGCCAGCAGCTCAAACCGGGACAGAGCCTACGAGCAGTACTTC; CDR3: CASSSNRDRAYEQYF
size: few; D: .; V: TRBV5-4; J: TRBJ1-3; DNA: TGTGCCAGCAGCTTGGACACCTCTGGAAACACCATATATTTT; CDR3: CASSLDTSGNTIYF
size: .; D: TRBD2; V: TRBV7-3; J: TRBJ2-1; DNA: TGTGCCAGCAGCTTAAAAGGGACTAGTGCCGTTTACAATGAGCAGTTCTTC; CDR3: CASSLKGTSAVYNEQFF
size: .; D: TRBD2; V: TRBV7-9; J: TRBJ2-3; DNA: TGTGCCAGCAGCCCGAGGACTAGCGGGGGCAACACAGATACGCAGTATTTT; CDR3: CASSPRTSGGNTDTQYF
size: .; D: .; V: TRBV14; J: TRBJ2-1; DNA: TGTGCCAGCAGCCAATCCGAGCCCGATGAGCAGTTCTTC; CDR3: CASSQSEPDEQFF
size: .; D: TRBD1; V: TRBV5-6; J: TRBJ1-1; DNA: TGTGCCAGCAGCTTGAGGTCAGGGGGAGTGAACACTGAAGCTTTCTTT; CDR3: CASSLRSGGVNTEAFF
size: .; D: .; V: TRBV7-9; J: TRBJ1-3; DNA: TGTGCCAGCAGACCCACCGGGGGAAGCTCTGGAAACACCATATATTTT; CDR3: CASRPTGGSSGNTIYF
size: .; D: .; V: TRBV2; J: TRBJ1-1; DNA: TGTGCCAGCAAGGGTCGCACTGAAGCTTTCTTT; CDR3: CASKGRTEAFF
size: .; D: .; V: TRBV29-1; J: TRBJ2-2; DNA: TGCAGCGTTGGTGTGGGGTCGGAGCTGTTTTTT; CDR3: CSVGVGSELFF
size: once; D: .; V: TRBV13; J: TRBJ2-4; DNA: TGTGCCAGCAGCTTATTGGGAGCCAAAAACATTCAGTACTTC; CDR3: CASSLLGAKNIQYF
size: few; D: TRBD1; V: TRBV5-1; J: TRBJ2-2; DNA: TGCGCCAGCAGCTTACTGCCGGACAGGATTAACACCGGGGAGCTGTTTTTT; CDR3: CASSLLPDRINTGELFF
size: few; D: .; V: TRBV13; J: TRBJ2-2; DNA: TGTGCCAGCAGCTTGGGCGGTTTGAACACCGGGGAGCTGTTTTTT; CDR3: CASSLGGLNTGELFF
size: .; D: .; V: TRBV29-1; J: TRBJ2-1; DNA: TGCAGCGTTGTGGAGGGTAATGAGCAGTTCTTC; CDR3: CSVVEGNEQFF
size: few; D: TRBD2; V: TRBV30; J: TRBJ2-5; DNA: TGTGCCTGGGATCCGGGACTAGCGAAAGAGACCCAGTACTTC; CDR3: CAWDPGLAKETQYF
size: .; D: .; V: TRBV27; J: TRBJ1-2; DNA: TGTGCCAGCAGTTTAGGAGGGTACTATGGCTACACCTTC; CDR3: CASSLGGYYGYTF
size: .; D: .; V: TRBV27; J: TRBJ2-7; DNA: TGTGCCAGCAGTCAATCCTCCCGCGTCTACGAGCAGTACTTC; CDR3: CASSQSSRVYEQYF
size: .; D: .; V: TRBV5-6; J: TRBJ1-2; DNA: TGTGCCAGCAGTCTTGGGGCCCCGGGGCCCTATGGCTACACCTTC; CDR3: CASSLGAPGPYGYTF
size: .; D: TRBD1; V: TRBV7-9; J: TRBJ1-2; DNA: TGTGCCAGCAGCCACCGGGACAGAGCTAACTATGGCTACACCTTC; CDR3: CASSHRDRANYGYTF
size: once; D: .; V: TRBV5-1; J: TRBJ2-7; DNA: TGCGCCAGCAGGCTAGGGGACGAGCAGTACTTC; CDR3: CASRLGDEQYF
size: .; D: TRBD1; V: TRBV11-3; J: TRBJ2-5; DNA: TGTGCCAGCAGCTACGGGACAGTTGACCAAGAGACCCAGTACTTC; CDR3: CASSYGTVDQETQYF
size: .; D: .; V: TRBV13; J: TRBJ2-7; DNA: TGTGCCAGCAGCACCGGGACTCTCTACGAGCAGTACTTC; CDR3: CASSTGTLYEQYF
size: .; D: TRBD2; V: TRBV7-6; J: TRBJ2-7; DNA: TGTGCCAGCAGCTTTGGTAGCGGGGATTACGAGCAGTACTTC; CDR3: CASSFGSGDYEQYF